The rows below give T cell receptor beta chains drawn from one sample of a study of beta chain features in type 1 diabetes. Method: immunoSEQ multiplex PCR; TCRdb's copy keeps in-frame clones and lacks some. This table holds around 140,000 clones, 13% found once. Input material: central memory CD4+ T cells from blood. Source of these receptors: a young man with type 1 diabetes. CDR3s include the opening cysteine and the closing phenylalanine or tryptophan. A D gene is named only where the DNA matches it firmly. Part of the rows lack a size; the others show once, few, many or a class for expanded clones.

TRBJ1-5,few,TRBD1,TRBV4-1,TGCGCCAGCAGCCCCTACATATTGACAGGGTTTGGGGATCAGCCCCAGCATTTT,CASSPYILTGFGDQPQHF
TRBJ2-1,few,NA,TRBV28,TGTGCCAGCAGTTCCCCGCCGGGATACAATGAGCAGTTCTTC,CASSSPPGYNEQFF
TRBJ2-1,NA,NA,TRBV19,TGTGCCAGTAGTAACCCCGGGGTTGGAGAGCAGTTCTTC,CASSNPGVGEQFF
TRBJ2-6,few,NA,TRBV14,TGTGCCAGCAGCCTCGGGCCCCGCTTCTCTGGGGCCAACGTCCTGACTTTC,CASSLGPRFSGANVLTF
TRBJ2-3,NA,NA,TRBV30,TGTGCCTGGACCCGCGGGGGCACAGATACGCAGTATTTT,CAWTRGGTDTQYF
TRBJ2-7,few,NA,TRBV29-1,TGCAGCGTTCAGGGGTCTCTGGTTGACGAGCAGTACTTC,CSVQGSLVDEQYF
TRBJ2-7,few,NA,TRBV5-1,TGCGCCAGCAGGGGCCAGGCCTCCTCCTACGAGCAGTACTTC,CASRGQASSYEQYF
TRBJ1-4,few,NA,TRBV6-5,TGTGCCAGCAGTTACTCTCAAGAAAAACTGTTTTTT,CASSYSQEKLFF
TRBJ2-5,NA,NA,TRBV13,TGTGCCAGCAGTCTTAGGGGCGGGACACTCCTACGGGAGACCCAGTACTTC,CASSLRGGTLLRETQYF
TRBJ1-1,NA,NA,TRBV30,TGTGCCTGGTCCAAGGGCGAGGGGAACACTGAAGCTTTCTTT,CAWSKGEGNTEAFF
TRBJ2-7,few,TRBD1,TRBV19,TGTGCCAGTAGCGGACAGGGAGGATACGAGCAGTACTTC,CASSGQGGYEQYF
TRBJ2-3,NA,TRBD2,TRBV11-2,TGTGCCAGCAGCTTAGCGTTGCGGGGGTACACAGATACGCAGTATTTT,CASSLALRGYTDTQYF
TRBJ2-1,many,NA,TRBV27,TGTGCCAGCAGTCTCCGGGAAGGCTATGAGCAGTTCTTC,CASSLREGYEQFF
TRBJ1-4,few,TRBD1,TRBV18,TGTGCCAGCTCGGGGGACCAGGGGGCGGCCGAAAAACTGTTTTTT,CASSGDQGAAEKLFF
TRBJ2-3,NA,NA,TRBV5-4,TGTGCCAGCAGCTTGGCCGGAGATACGCAGTATTTT,CASSLAGDTQYF
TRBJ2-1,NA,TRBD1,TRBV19,TGTGCCAGTAGTACATATTTGACAGGGGGCAATGAGCAGTTCTTC,CASSTYLTGGNEQFF
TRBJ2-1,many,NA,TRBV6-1,TGTGCCAGCATGAGGGGCGGGAATGAGCAGTTCTTC,CASMRGGNEQFF
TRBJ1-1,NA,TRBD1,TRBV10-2,TGCGCCAGCAGCGAGGACAGGTACACTGAAGCTTTCTTT,CASSEDRYTEAFF
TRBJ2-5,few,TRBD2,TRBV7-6,TGTGCCAGCAGCCCTAGGGTGGTTCTGGCGGGGGTGGTAGAGACCCAGTACTTC,CASSPRVVLAGVVETQYF
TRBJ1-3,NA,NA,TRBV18,TGTGCCAGCTCACCCGGGGCTCGAAACACCATATATTTT,CASSPGARNTIYF
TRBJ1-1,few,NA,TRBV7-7,TGTGCTAGCAGCGCGACAGAGAACACTGAAGCTTTCTTT,CASSATENTEAFF
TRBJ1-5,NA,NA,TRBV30,TGTGCCTGGAGTCTTCAGGGACCCCAGCATTTT,CAWSLQGPQHF
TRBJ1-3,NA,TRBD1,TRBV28,TGTGCCAGCGGCAGGGGGCCTGGAAACACCATATATTTT,CASGRGPGNTIYF
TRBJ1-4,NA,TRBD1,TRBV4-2,TGTGCCAGCAGGACAGGGCGCCAAGGGGAAAAACTGTTTTTT,CASRTGRQGEKLFF
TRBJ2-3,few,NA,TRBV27,TGTGCCAGCAGTTTGTCAAGTTCCCCTTTGGGCACAGATACGCAGTATTTT,CASSLSSSPLGTDTQYF
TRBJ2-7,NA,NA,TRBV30,TGTGCCTGGAGCCGAACATCGGCTCGGGCCGCGCGGAACGAGCAGTACTTC,CAWSRTSARAARNEQYF
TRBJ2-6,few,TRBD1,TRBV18,TGTGCCAGCTCACCACCGGGGCAGGGGGCTGGCTCTGGGGCCAACGTCCTGACTTTC,CASSPPGQGAGSGANVLTF
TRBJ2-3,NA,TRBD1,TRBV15,TGTGCCACCAGCAGAGTACCGGACAGGTTTACAGATACGCAGTATTTT,CATSRVPDRFTDTQYF
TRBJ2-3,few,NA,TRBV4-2,TGTGCCAGCAGCCAAGATGGAATGGTTTCAGATACGCAGTATTTT,CASSQDGMVSDTQYF
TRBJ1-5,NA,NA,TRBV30,TGTGCCTGGAGTGTAGCCCACGGTATTCAGCCCCAGCATTTT,CAWSVAHGIQPQHF
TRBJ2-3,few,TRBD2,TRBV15,TGTGCCACCAGCTCTGGGGGGGACACAGATACGCAGTATTTT,CATSSGGDTDTQYF
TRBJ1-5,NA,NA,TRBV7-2,TGTGCCAGCAGCTTAGAAGGCAGCCAGCCTAGGCCCCAGCATTTT,CASSLEGSQPRPQHF
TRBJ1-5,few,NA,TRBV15,TGTGCCACCAGCAGACTGTTGGATAGCAATCAGCCCCAGCATTTT,CATSRLLDSNQPQHF
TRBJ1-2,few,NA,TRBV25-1,TGTGCCAGCAGTGAATCGTCTCGGGAGAGTGGCTACACCTTC,CASSESSRESGYTF
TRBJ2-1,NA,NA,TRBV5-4,TGTGCCAGCAGCTTGGAATTAGAGTTAAACAATGAGCAGTTCTTC,CASSLELELNNEQFF
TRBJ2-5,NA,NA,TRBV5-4,TGTGCCAGCAGCTTCAGGGGTCGGGAGACCCAGTACTTC,CASSFRGRETQYF
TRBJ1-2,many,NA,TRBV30,TGTGCCTGGAGTGTAAGAGGGTATGATGGCTACACCTTC,CAWSVRGYDGYTF
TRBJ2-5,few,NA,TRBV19,TGTGCCAGTAGTCCTGGGTCGCAAGAGACCCAGTACTTC,CASSPGSQETQYF
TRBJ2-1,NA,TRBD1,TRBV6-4,TGTGCCAGCAGCCGCTCTCCGGACAGGTACAATGAGCAGTTCTTC,CASSRSPDRYNEQFF
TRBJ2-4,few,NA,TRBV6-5,TGTGCCAGCAGTCTCCCCGGGGACATTCAGTACTTC,CASSLPGDIQYF
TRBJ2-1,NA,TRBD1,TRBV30,TGTGCCTGGAGTAAAGTGGGGTCAGGGGGCAATGAGCAGTTCTTC,CAWSKVGSGGNEQFF
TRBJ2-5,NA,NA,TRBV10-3,TGTGCCATCAGTGATGTGGCTCAACAAGAGACCCAGTACTTC,CAISDVAQQETQYF
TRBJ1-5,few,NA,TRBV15,TGTGCCACCAGCGAAGGTATAATTAGCAATCAGCCCCAGCATTTT,CATSEGIISNQPQHF
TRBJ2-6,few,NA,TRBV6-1,TGTGCCAGCACTGAACAGGGATCCGGGGCCAACGTCCTGACTTTC,CASTEQGSGANVLTF
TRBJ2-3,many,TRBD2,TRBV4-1,TGCGCCAGCAGCCATTCGACTAGCCACGCAGATACGCAGTATTTT,CASSHSTSHADTQYF
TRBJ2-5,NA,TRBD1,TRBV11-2,TGTGCCAGCAGCTTCAGGGGGCTGACCGCCGAGACCCAGTACTTC,CASSFRGLTAETQYF
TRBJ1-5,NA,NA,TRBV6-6,TGTGCCAGCCGGACAGTCGATAATCAGCCCCAGCATTTT,CASRTVDNQPQHF
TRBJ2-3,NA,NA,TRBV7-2,TGTGCCAGCAGCCTAAAGAGGGGCGATACGCAGTATTTT,CASSLKRGDTQYF
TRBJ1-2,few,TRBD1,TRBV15,TGTGCCACCAGCAGGTACACAGGGGCGAATGGCTACACCTTC,CATSRYTGANGYTF
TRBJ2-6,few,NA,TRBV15,TGTGCCACCAGCAGAGGAAAGGAGGGCGCTGGGGCCAACGTCCTGACTTTC,CATSRGKEGAGANVLTF